Listed below are T cell receptor beta chains from one sample, sequenced in a study of blood T cell repertoires in COVID-19. Data came from immunoSEQ multiplex PCR; TCRdb stores just in-frame clones and leaves some out. The sample lists fewer than 350,000 clones, approximately 86% seen once, with roughly 14% in the top ten. Sequenced input: peripheral blood. Receptors were obtained from a woman in her 70s with COVID-19, enrolled during active disease. Both conserved end residues are part of each CDR3. Part of the rows lack a size; the others show once, few, many or a class for expanded clones.

TRBV4-1	TRBJ2-2	few	CASSHPGQGSLTGELFF
TRBV5-6	TRBJ1-1	NA	CASSLMSYNTEAFF
TRBV3-1/TRBV3-2	TRBJ1-2	NA	CASSPGQGNYGYTF
TRBV6-5	TRBJ2-1	NA	CASSYYSLAGEDEQFF
TRBV6-2/TRBV6-3	TRBJ1-6	NA	CASSSRDRGFSPLHF
TRBV5-5	TRBJ2-3	once	CASSSSGFSTDTQYF
TRBV6-1	TRBJ2-3	NA	CASSDLGLLTDTQYF
TRBV9	TRBJ2-2	NA	CASSAGLGTGELFF
TRBV19	TRBJ2-5	NA	CASSRGGTSWETQYF
TRBV5-4	TRBJ1-3	few	CASSSDRDSGNTIYF
TRBV18	TRBJ2-1	NA	CASSPKRGGGSEQFF
TRBV13	TRBJ1-1	NA	CASSSRRDRGPNTEAFF
TRBV6-5	TRBJ1-1	NA	CASSTTGGLGTEAFF
TRBV2	TRBJ1-1	NA	CASSGGHGTEAFF
TRBV9	TRBJ1-2	NA	CASSPGTGDYGYTF
TRBV4-1	TRBJ1-6	NA	CASSQQGDSPLHF
TRBV7-3	TRBJ1-1	NA	CASSSHAGDTEAFF